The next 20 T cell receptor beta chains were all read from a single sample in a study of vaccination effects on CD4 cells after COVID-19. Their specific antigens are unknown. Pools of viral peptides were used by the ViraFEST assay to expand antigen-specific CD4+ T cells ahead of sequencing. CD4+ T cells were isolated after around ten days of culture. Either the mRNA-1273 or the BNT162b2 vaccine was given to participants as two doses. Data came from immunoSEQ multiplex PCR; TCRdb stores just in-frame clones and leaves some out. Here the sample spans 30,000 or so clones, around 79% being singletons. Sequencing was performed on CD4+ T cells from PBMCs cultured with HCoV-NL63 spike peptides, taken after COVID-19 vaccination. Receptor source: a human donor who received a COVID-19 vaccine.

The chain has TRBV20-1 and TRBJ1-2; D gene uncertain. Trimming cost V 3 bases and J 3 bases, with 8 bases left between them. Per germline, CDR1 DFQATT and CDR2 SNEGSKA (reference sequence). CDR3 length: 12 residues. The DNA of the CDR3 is TGCAGTGCTAGTGGGGAGCACTATGGCTACACCTTC. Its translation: CSASGEHYGYTF.

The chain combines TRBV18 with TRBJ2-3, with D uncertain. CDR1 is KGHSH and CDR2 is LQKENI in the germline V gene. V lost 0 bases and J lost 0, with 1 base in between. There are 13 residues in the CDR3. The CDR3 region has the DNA TGTGCCAGCTCACCACCAAGCACAGATACGCAGTATTTT. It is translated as CASSPPSTDTQYF.

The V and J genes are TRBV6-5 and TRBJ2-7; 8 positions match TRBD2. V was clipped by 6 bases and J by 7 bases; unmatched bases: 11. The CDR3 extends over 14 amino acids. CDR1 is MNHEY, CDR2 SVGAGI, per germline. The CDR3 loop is CASRRGAGVYEQYF. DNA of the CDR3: TGTGCCAGCAGGAGAGGAGCGGGAGTATATGAGCAGTACTTC.

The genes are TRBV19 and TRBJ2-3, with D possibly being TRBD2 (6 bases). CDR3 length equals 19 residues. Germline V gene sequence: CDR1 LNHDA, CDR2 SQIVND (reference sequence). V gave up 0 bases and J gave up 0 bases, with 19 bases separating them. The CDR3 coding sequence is TGTGCCAGTAGTATAGATCGCCTCGGAGCGGGCAGAAGCACAGATACGCAGTATTTT. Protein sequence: CASSIDRLGAGRSTDTQYF. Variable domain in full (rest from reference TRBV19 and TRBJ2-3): DGGITQSPKYLFRKEGQNVTLSCEQNLNHDAMYWYRQDPGQGLRLIYYSQIVNDFQKGDIAEGYSVSREKKESFPLTVTSAQKNPTAFYLCASSIDRLGAGRSTDTQYFGPGTRLTVL.

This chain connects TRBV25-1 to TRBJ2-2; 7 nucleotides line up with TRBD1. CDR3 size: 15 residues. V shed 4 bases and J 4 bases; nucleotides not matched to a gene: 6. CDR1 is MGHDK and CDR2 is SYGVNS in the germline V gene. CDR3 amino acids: CASSVGGASTGELFF. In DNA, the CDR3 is TGTGCCAGCAGTGTAGGGGGCGCTTCCACCGGGGAGCTGTTTTTT.

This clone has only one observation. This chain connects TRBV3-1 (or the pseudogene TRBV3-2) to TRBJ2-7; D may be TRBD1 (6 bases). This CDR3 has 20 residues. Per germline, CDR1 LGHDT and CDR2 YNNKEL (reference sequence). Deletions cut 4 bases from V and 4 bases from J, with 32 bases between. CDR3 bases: TGTGCCAGCAGCCCTGAGCGCAGGGGTAACCGGCACATTGGCAGATACGAGCAGTACTTC. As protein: CASSPERRGNRHIGRYEQYF.

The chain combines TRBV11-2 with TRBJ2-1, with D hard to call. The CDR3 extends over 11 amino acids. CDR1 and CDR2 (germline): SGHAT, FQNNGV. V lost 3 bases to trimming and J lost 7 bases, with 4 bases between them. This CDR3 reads CASSLLNEQFF. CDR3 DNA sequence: TGTGCCAGCAGCTTGTTAAATGAGCAGTTCTTC.

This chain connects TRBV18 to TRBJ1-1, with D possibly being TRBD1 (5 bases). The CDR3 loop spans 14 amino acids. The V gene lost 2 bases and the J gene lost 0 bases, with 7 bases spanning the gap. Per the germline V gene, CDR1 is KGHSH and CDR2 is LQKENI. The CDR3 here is CASSPGGMNTEAFF. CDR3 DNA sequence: TGTGCCAGCTCACCAGGGGGGATGAACACTGAAGCTTTCTTT. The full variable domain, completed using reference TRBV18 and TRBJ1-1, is NAGVMQNPRHLVRRRGQEARLRCSPMKGHSHVYWYRQLPEEGLKFMVYLQKENIIDESGMPKERFSAEFPKEGPSILRIQQVVRGDSAAYFCASSPGGMNTEAFFGQGTRLTVV.

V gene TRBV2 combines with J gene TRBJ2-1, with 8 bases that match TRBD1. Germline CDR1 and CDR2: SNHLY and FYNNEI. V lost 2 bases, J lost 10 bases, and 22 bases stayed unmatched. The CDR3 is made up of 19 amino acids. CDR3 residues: CASSELILGRTGLLGEQFF. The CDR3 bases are TGTGCCAGCAGTGAATTAATTTTGGGTAGGACAGGGCTCCTAGGGGAGCAGTTCTTC.

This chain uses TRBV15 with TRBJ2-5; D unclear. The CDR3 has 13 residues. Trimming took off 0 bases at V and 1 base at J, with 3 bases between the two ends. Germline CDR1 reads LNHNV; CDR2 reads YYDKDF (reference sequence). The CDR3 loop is CATSRDSQETQYF. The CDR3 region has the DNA TGTGCCACCAGCAGAGACAGCCAAGAGACCCAGTACTTC. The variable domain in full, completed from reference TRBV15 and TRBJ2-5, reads DAMVIQNPRYQVTQFGKPVTLSCSQTLNHNVMYWYQQKSSQAPKLLFHYYDKDFNNEADTPDNFQSRRPNTSFCFLDIRSPGLGDTAMYLCATSRDSQETQYFGPGTRLLVL.

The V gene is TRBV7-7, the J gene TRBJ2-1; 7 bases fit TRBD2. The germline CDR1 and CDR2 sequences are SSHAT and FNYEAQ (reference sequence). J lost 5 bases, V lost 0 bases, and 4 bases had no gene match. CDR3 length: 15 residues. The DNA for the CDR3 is TGTGCCAGCAGCTTAGCGGCGGGAGTACACAATGAGCAGTTCTTC. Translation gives CASSLAAGVHNEQFF.

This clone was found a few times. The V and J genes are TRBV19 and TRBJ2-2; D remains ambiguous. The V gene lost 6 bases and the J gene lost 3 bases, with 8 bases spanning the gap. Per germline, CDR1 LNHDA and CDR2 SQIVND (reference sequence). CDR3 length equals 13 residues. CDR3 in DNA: TGTGCCAGTAGCCCTCCAGACACCGGGGAGCTGTTTTTT. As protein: CASSPPDTGELFF. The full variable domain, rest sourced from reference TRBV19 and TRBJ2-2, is DGGITQSPKYLFRKEGQNVTLSCEQNLNHDAMYWYRQDPGQGLRLIYYSQIVNDFQKGDIAEGYSVSREKKESFPLTVTSAQKNPTAFYLCASSPPDTGELFFGEGSRLTVL.

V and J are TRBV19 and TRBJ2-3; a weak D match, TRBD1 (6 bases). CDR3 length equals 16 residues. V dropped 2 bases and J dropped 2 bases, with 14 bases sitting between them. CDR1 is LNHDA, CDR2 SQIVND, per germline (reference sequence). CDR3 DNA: TGTGCCAGTAGTATAAATGGACTGGGACACACAGATACGCAGTATTTT. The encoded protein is CASSINGLGHTDTQYF.

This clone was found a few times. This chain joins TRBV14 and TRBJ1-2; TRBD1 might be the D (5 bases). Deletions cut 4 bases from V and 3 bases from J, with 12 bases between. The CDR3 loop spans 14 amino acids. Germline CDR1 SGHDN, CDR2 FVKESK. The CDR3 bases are TGTGCCAGCAGCCCCAGGGCCCTTGACTATGGCTACACCTTC. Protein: CASSPRALDYGYTF.

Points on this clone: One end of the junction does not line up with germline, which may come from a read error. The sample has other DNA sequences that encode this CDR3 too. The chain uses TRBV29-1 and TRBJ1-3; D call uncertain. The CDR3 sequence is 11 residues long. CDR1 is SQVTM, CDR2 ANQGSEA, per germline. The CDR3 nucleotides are TGCAGCGTTAAAGAAGGAAACACCATATATTTT. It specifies CSVKEGNTIYF.

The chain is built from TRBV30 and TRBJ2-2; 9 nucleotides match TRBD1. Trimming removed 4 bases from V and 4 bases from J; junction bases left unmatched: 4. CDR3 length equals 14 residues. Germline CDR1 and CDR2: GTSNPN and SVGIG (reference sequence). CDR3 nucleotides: TGTGCCTGGACGTGGACAGGGGTCACCGGGGAGCTGTTTTTT. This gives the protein CAWTWTGVTGELFF.

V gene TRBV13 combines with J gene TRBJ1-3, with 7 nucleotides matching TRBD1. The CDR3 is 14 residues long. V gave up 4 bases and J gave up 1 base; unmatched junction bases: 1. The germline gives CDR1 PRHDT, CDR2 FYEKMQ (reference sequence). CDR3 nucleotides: TGTGCCAGCAGCTACAGGGGATCTGGAAACACCATATATTTT. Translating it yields CASSYRGSGNTIYF.

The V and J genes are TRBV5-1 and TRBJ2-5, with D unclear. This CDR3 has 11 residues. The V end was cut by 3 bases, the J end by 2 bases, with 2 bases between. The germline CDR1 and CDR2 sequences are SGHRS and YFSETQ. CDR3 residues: CASSWQETQYF. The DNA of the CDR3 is TGCGCCAGCAGCTGGCAAGAGACCCAGTACTTC.

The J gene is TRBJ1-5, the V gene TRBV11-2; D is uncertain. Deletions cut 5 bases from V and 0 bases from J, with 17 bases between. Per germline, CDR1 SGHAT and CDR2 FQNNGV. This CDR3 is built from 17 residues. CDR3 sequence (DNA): TGTGCCAGCAGCGAGGCTGGGCTGAGGGCTAGCAATCAGCCCCAGCATTTT. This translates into CASSEAGLRASNQPQHF.

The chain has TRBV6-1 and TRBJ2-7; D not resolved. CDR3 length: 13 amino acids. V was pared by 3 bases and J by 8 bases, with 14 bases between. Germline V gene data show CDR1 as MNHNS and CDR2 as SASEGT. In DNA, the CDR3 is TGTGCCAGCAGTGAGTTCGGCCGGGTCAAGCAGTACTTC. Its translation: CASSEFGRVKQYF.